This T cell receptor beta chain stems from a study of blood T cell repertoires in COVID-19. The overall study: From the United States, Italy and Spain came samples of acute and convalescent COVID-19.

Unmatched junction bases numbered 5, after V lost 1 base and J lost 6 bases. The CDR3 extends over 15 amino acids. CDR1 and CDR2 from the germline V gene are MGHRA and YSYEKL. Libraries were prepared by immunoSEQ multiplex PCR; TCRdb keeps only in-frame clonotypes and omits some of them. The sample holds approximately 100,000 clones, roughly four fifths seen once. V is TRBV4-1 and J is TRBJ2-1; 8 bases agree with TRBD1. The sequencing input was peripheral blood. The sequence derives from a man between 60 and 75 years old with acute or convalescent COVID-19. The CDR3 region is CASSQGQGASNEQFF. The DNA for the CDR3 is TGCGCCAGCAGCCAAGGGCAGGGGGCGTCCAATGAGCAGTTCTTC.